Listed below are T cell receptor beta chains from one sample, sequenced in a study of control samples from healthy donors and cancer patients. The repertoire was sequenced with immunoSEQ multiplex PCR; TCRdb's copy has only in-frame clones and lacks some. The sample records roughly 120,000 clones, roughly 90% being singletons. The material sequenced was PBMCs. All receptors derive from a woman aged 55-69 years with lung cancer. CDR3s leave out the opening cysteine and the closing phenylalanine or tryptophan. Size is stated for part of the rows, as once, few or many counts, or as a class when the clone is expanded.

CDR3 protein: ASSFRPGQSLNEKLF; clone size: once; V gene: TRBV28; J gene: TRBJ1-4
CDR3 protein: ASSFQETQY; clone size: -; V gene: TRBV5-1; J gene: TRBJ2-5
CDR3 protein: ASSPQDFGTSPQY; clone size: few; V gene: TRBV18; J gene: TRBJ2-3
CDR3 protein: ASSYRGPRDGNTIY; clone size: once; V gene: TRBV6-5; J gene: TRBJ1-3
CDR3 protein: ASLLGQATNEKLF; clone size: -; V gene: TRBV2; J gene: TRBJ1-4
CDR3 protein: ASSQSLRGREITGYEQY; clone size: -; V gene: TRBV3-1/TRBV3-2; J gene: TRBJ2-7
CDR3 protein: AWSVNTGELF; clone size: few; V gene: TRBV30; J gene: TRBJ2-2
CDR3 protein: ASSPGQGKGELF; clone size: once; V gene: TRBV7-3; J gene: TRBJ2-2
CDR3 protein: ASAGEGWTEAF; clone size: -; V gene: TRBV6-5; J gene: TRBJ1-1
CDR3 protein: ASSLDLRPGPGMDKAF; clone size: -; V gene: TRBV7-8; J gene: TRBJ1-1
CDR3 protein: ASSLSFGIAGLGEQF; clone size: -; V gene: TRBV13; J gene: TRBJ2-1
CDR3 protein: ASSLGGFLGNEKLF; clone size: -; V gene: TRBV5-1; J gene: TRBJ1-4
CDR3 protein: ASSVGVGNQPQH; clone size: -; V gene: TRBV25-1; J gene: TRBJ1-5
CDR3 protein: ASSLGARNQPQH; clone size: -; V gene: TRBV7-9; J gene: TRBJ1-5
CDR3 protein: AWRPPGQGESYGNEQF; clone size: -; V gene: TRBV30; J gene: TRBJ2-1
CDR3 protein: ASSINRGTNEKLF; clone size: -; V gene: TRBV28; J gene: TRBJ1-4
CDR3 protein: ASSYRWQDGYT; clone size: once; V gene: TRBV25-1; J gene: TRBJ1-2
CDR3 protein: ASSQGPTEAF; clone size: -; V gene: TRBV5-6; J gene: TRBJ1-1